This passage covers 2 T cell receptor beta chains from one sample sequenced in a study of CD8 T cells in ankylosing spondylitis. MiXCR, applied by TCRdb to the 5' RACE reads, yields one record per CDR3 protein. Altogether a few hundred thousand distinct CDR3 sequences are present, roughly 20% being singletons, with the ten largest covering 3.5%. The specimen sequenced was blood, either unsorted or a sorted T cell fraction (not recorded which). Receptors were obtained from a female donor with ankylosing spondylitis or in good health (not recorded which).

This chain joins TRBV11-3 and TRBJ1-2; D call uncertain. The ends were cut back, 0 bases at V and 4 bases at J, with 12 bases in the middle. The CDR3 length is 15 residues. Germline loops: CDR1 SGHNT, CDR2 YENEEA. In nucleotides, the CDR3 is TGTGCCAGCAGCTTAGATCAGGAGGATGTCTATGGCTACACCTTC. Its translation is CASSLDQEDVYGYTF.

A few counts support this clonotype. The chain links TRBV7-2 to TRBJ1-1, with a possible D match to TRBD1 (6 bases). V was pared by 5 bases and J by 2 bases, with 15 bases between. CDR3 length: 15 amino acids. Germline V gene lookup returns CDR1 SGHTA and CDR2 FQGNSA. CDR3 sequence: CASSLSTGINTEAFF. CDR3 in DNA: TGTGCCAGCAGCCTATCCACAGGGATTAACACTGAAGCTTTCTTT. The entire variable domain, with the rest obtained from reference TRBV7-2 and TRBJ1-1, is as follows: GAGVSQSPSNKVTEKGKDVELRCDPISGHTALYWYRQSLGQGLEFLIYFQGNSAPDKSGLPSDRFSAERTGGSVSTLTIQRTQQEDSAVYLCASSLSTGINTEAFFGQGTRLTVV.